The 16 T cell receptor beta chains below all came from one sample that was sequenced in a study of T cell responses to AZD1222 COVID-19 vaccine. Assay used: immunoSEQ multiplex PCR; TCRdb lists only in-frame clones, some missing. The table lists 100,000 to 150,000 clones, 80% to 90% of them singletons. Here the sequenced sample was peripheral blood, taken 28 days after the second AZD1222 dose. These receptors were taken from an adult who received the AZD1222 COVID-19 vaccine.

The chain's CDR3 is CASSEARDRVREQYF. CDR3 nucleotides: TGTGCCAGCAGTGAAGCCCGGGACAGGGTGCGAGAACAGTACTTC. V usage is TRBV2 and J usage is TRBJ2-7; 9 bases line up with TRBD1. The CDR3 is made up of 15 amino acids. Germline CDR1 SNHLY, CDR2 FYNNEI. The ends lost 0 bases at V and 10 bases at J; junction bases unmatched: 10.

Here the CDR3 DNA reads TGTGCCAGTATCGGGGGAAGGACTAATGAAAAACTGTTTTTT. Its translation is CASIGGRTNEKLFF. The chain employs TRBV19 and TRBJ1-4, with TRBD1 as a possible D gene (5 bases). Trimming cost V 7 bases and J 2 bases, with 11 bases left between them. The CDR3 covers 14 residues. The germline gives CDR1 LNHDA, CDR2 SQIVND (reference sequence). The full variable domain, with the rest looked up from reference TRBV19 and TRBJ1-4, is DGGITQSPKYLFRKEGQNVTLSCEQNLNHDAMYWYRQDPGQGLRLIYYSQIVNDFQKGDIAEGYSVSREKKESFPLTVTSAQKNPTAFYLCASIGGRTNEKLFFGSGTQLSVL.

The V and J genes are TRBV19 and TRBJ2-6, with a tentative D call TRBD2 (6 bases). V lost 3 bases to trimming and J lost 0 bases, with 9 bases between them. Germline-derived CDR1 and CDR2 are LNHDA and SQIVND (reference sequence). CDR3 length equals 16 residues. This chain's CDR3 is CASSMPGSSGANVLTF. The CDR3 DNA reads TGTGCCAGTAGTATGCCCGGGAGCTCTGGGGCCAACGTCCTGACTTTC.

This rearrangement joins TRBV28 to TRBJ1-3; D remains unclear. Between the trimmed V and J ends, which lost 5 bases and 8 bases, there was a span of 13 bases. CDR3 length: 13 amino acids. The germline gives CDR1 MDHEN, CDR2 SYDVKM. CDR3 sequence: CASSKGGSDTIYF. The CDR3, as DNA: TGTGCCAGCAGTAAGGGTGGTAGTGACACCATATATTTT.

This clone was detected only a few times. This sequence joins TRBV6-5 and TRBJ2-3; TRBD2 agrees at 11 bases. J gave up 3 bases and V 6 bases, and 5 bases lay outside the gene matches. Per germline, CDR1 MNHEY and CDR2 SVGAGI. The CDR3 spans 15 residues. CDR3 loop: CASRPGLAATDTQYF. The CDR3 DNA reads as TGTGCCAGCAGACCGGGACTAGCGGCAACAGATACGCAGTATTTT.

The chain joins TRBV15 to TRBJ2-7; no firm D call. Germline CDR1 and CDR2: LNHNV and YYDKDF (reference sequence). CDR3 length: 15 residues. V dropped 0 bases and J dropped 0 bases, with 9 bases sitting between them. The CDR3 sequence is CATSRDRGGSYEQYF. CDR3 nucleotides: TGTGCCACCAGCAGAGATCGTGGCGGCTCCTACGAGCAGTACTTC.

This chain joins TRBV27 and TRBJ1-1; D unclear. The CDR3 has 13 residues. Germline lookup yields CDR1 MNHEY and CDR2 SMNVEV (reference sequence). Trimming removed 5 bases at V and 2 bases at J, with 9 bases between. The CDR3 region is CASSLQLNTEAFF. For the CDR3, the DNA is TGTGCCAGCAGTCTACAGCTTAACACTGAAGCTTTCTTT.

The rearrangement uses TRBV6-5 and TRBJ1-2, with D possibly being TRBD1 (6 bases). This CDR3 has 14 amino acids. V was clipped by 2 bases and J by 4 bases, with 11 bases between them. Germline CDR1 is MNHEY and CDR2 is SVGAGI. CDR3 nucleotides: TGTGCCAGCAGTTACAGTCAGGGGTCCTATGGCTACACCTTC. It specifies CASSYSQGSYGYTF.

The chain has TRBV19 and TRBJ1-5; D gene ambiguous. CDR3 length: 16 amino acids. Germline CDR1 reads LNHDA; CDR2 reads SQIVND (reference sequence). The V gene lost 1 base and the J gene lost 5 bases, with 15 bases spanning the gap. The CDR3: CASSIAWADLDQPQHF. DNA of the CDR3: TGTGCCAGTAGTATAGCCTGGGCGGATCTCGATCAGCCCCAGCATTTT. The full variable domain, rest sourced from reference TRBV19 and TRBJ1-5, is DGGITQSPKYLFRKEGQNVTLSCEQNLNHDAMYWYRQDPGQGLRLIYYSQIVNDFQKGDIAEGYSVSREKKESFPLTVTSAQKNPTAFYLCASSIAWADLDQPQHFGDGTRLSIL.

CDR3: CASSLGPVVPDTQYF. In nucleotides, the CDR3 is TGCGCCAGCAGCTTGGGCCCCGTAGTACCAGATACGCAGTATTTT. The chain employs TRBV5-1 and TRBJ2-3; D uncertain. Germline assignment: CDR1 SGHRS and CDR2 YFSETQ. The V end lost 0 bases, the J end lost 4 bases, and 12 bases lay between the germline ends. The CDR3 contains 15 residues. Filled out from reference TRBV5-1 and TRBJ2-3, the complete variable domain reads KAGVTQTPRYLIKTRGQQVTLSCSPISGHRSVSWYQQTPGQGLQFLFEYFSETQRNKGNFPGRFSGRQFSNSRSEMNVSTLELGDSALYLCASSLGPVVPDTQYFGPGTRLTVL.

This chain links TRBV28 with TRBJ1-1; no clear D gene. The V and J ends lost 3 bases and 6 bases respectively, with 8 bases between them. The germline V gene has CDR1 MDHEN and CDR2 SYDVKM. The CDR3 is made up of 12 amino acids. The CDR3 spells CASSLVGSEAFF. The CDR3 DNA follows: TGTGCCAGCAGTTTGGTAGGATCTGAAGCTTTCTTT.

The chain is built from TRBV7-2 and TRBJ1-2; 7 positions agree with TRBD1. V lost 4 bases and J lost 8; bases outside the gene matches: 7. There are 13 residues in the CDR3. Germline CDR1 and CDR2: SGHTA and FQGNSA. The CDR3 DNA sequence: TGTGCCAGCAGCTCCGGGACAGCCGGGGGCTACACCTTC. Protein: CASSSGTAGGYTF.

This clone was recorded a few times. V and J are TRBV27 and TRBJ1-1; 8 bases are shared with TRBD1. This CDR3 comprises 13 residues. CDR1 and CDR2 from the germline V gene are MNHEY and SMNVEV (reference sequence). V shed 5 bases and J 7 bases; nucleotides not matched to a gene: 6. CDR3 sequence: CASSRQGPREAFF. DNA for the CDR3: TGTGCCAGCAGTCGACAGGGGCCGCGTGAAGCTTTCTTT.

The chain uses TRBV29-1 and TRBJ1-4, with 8 positions matching TRBD1. CDR3 length: 14 residues. V lost 1 base to trimming and J lost 6 bases; unmatched junction nucleotides: 4. Germline CDR1 and CDR2: SQVTM and ANQGSEA. The CDR3 DNA reads TGCAGCGTTGAAGGAGGGACAGGTTATGAAAAACTGTTTTTT. Amino acid sequence: CSVEGGTGYEKLFF.

The chain couples TRBV27 to TRBJ2-6, with D tentatively TRBD1 or TRBD2 (5 bases each). The CDR3 spans 16 residues. The V and J ends lost 6 bases and 0 bases respectively, with 12 bases between them. Germline V gene data show CDR1 as MNHEY and CDR2 as SMNVEV (reference sequence). The CDR3 DNA follows: TGTGCCAGCAGCGGGACCGAGAGCTCTGGGGCCAACGTCCTGACTTTC. Protein product: CASSGTESSGANVLTF.

This clone was observed a few times. This chain joins TRBV13 and TRBJ1-3, with 7 bases matching TRBD1. CDR3 size: 14 residues. CDR1 and CDR2 from the germline V gene are PRHDT and FYEKMQ (reference sequence). J lost 6 bases, V lost 2 bases, and 4 bases had no gene match. CDR3 sequence (DNA): TGTGCCAGCAGCTTATACAGGGGAGAAAACACCATATATTTT. Translation gives CASSLYRGENTIYF.